A few counts support the clone carrying this TCR beta chain. TCRbeta library construction was performed incorporating unique molecular identifiers. TCRdb ran MiXCR on the PCR reads and lists one entry per CDR3 protein. The sample lists about 420,000 distinct CDR3 sequences, under 20% occurring once. This specimen comes from a study of T-cell reconstitution after alpha-beta-depleted transplantation in children. V lost 2 bases to trimming and J lost 5 bases, with 10 bases between them. From germline, CDR1 is MNHEY and CDR2 SVGAGI. The CDR3 covers 14 residues. The chain combines TRBV6-5 with TRBJ1-3, with D perhaps TRBD1 (5 bases). The sample was PBMCs, mostly from graft donor cells, taken 360 days after TCRalphabeta/CD19-depleted stem cell transplant. The receptor's source is a boy less than two years old who had a stem cell transplant for Wiskott-Aldrich syndrome, so the T cells may come from the graft donor. CDR3 coding DNA: TGTGCCAGCAGTTACGACAGCAAACGAAACACCATATATTTT. This encodes CASSYDSKRNTIYF.